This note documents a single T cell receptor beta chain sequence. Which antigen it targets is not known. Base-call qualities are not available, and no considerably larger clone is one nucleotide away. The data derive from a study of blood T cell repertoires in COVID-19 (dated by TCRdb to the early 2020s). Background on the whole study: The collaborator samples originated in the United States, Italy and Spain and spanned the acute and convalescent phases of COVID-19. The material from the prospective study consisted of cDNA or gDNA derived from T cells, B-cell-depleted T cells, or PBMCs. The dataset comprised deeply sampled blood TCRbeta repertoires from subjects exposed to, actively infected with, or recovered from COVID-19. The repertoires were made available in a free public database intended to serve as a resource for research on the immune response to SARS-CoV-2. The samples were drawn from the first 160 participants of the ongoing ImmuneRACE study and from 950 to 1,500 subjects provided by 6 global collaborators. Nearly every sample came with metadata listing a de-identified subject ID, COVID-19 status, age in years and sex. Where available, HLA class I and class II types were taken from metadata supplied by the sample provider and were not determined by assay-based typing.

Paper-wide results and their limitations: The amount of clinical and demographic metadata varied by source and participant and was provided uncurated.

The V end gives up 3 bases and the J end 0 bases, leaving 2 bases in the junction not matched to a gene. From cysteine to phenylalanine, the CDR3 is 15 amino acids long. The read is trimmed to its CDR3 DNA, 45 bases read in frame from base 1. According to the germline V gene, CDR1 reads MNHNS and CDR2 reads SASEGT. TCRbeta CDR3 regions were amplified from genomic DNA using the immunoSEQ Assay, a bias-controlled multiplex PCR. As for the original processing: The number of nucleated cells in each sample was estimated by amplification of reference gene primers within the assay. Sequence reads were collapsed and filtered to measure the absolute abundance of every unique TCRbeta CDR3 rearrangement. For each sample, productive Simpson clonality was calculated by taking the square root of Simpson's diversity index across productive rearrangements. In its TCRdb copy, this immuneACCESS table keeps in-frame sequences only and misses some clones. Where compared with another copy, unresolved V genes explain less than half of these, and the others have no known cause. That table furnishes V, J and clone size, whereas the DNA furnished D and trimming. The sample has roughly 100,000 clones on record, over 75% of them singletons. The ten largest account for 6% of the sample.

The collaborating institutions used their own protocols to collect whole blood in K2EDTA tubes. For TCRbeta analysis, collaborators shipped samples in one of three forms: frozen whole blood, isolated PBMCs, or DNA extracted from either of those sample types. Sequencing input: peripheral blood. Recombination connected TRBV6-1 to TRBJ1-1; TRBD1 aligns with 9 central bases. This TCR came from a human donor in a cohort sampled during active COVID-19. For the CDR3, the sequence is CASSEDRGMNTEAFF. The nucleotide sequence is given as TGTGCCAGCAGTGAGGACAGGGGAATGAACACTGAAGCTTTCTTT.